This entry concerns a single T cell receptor beta chain. The source of the sample is a study of cytomegalovirus exposure and HLA in healthy donors. J gave up 10 bases and V 7 bases, and 8 bases lay outside the gene matches. Germline CDR1 is SGHRS and CDR2 is YFSETQ. The CDR3 is made up of 12 amino acids. Primers included in the PCR were 60 Vbeta and 13 Jbeta primers. Method: immunoSEQ multiplex PCR; TCRdb's copy keeps in-frame clones and lacks some. The table has tens of thousands of clones, approximately 71% seen once. The rearrangement links TRBV5-1 to TRBJ1-1, with 9 nucleotides matching TRBD1. This receptor was taken from a man in his fifties or sixties in good health and CMV-seropositive. The sample taken for sequencing was PBMCs. CDR3 sequence: CASSQTGGLAFF. Here the CDR3 DNA reads TGCGCCAGCTCCCAGACAGGGGGGTTAGCTTTCTTT. Complete variable domain (other parts from reference TRBV5-1 and TRBJ1-1): KAGVTQTPRYLIKTRGQQVTLSCSPISGHRSVSWYQQTPGQGLQFLFEYFSETQRNKGNFPGRFSGRQFSNSRSEMNVSTLELGDSALYLCASSQTGGLAFFGQGTRLTVV.